This T cell receptor beta chain was sequenced in a study of identical twins. The length of the CDR3 is 19 residues. Germline CDR1 reads LGHDT; CDR2 reads YNNKEL (reference sequence). Germline trimming cut 0 bases from V and 3 bases from J; bases unmatched to any gene: 12. This clonotype has a handful of counts. A universal primer site was created by template switching, with the cDNA bearing unique molecular identifiers. TCRdb reanalysed the 5' RACE reads using MiXCR and keeps one entry per CDR3 protein. The sample carries 1.5 million to 2 million distinct CDR3 sequences, around a third recorded once. The J gene is TRBJ2-3, the V gene TRBV3-1, with 10 bases matching TRBD1. Sequencing used cord blood. This sequence was found in a newborn girl in good health. CDR3 coding DNA: TGTGCCAGCAGCCAAGACCCCCACGCCGGGACAGGGGAGACAGATACGCAGTATTTT. It codes for CASSQDPHAGTGETDTQYF.